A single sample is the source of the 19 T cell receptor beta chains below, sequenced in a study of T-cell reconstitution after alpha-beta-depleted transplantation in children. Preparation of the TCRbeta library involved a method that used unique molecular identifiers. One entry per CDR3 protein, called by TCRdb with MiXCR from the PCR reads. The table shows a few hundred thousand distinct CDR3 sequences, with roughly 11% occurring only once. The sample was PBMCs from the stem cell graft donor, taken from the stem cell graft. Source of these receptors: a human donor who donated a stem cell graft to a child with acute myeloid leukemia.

In nucleotides, the CDR3 is TGTGCCAGCAGCCAACGGGAGCGCAAAAACATTCAGTACTTC. Protein product: CASSQRERKNIQYF. J is TRBJ2-4 and V is TRBV7-2; tentative D call: TRBD2 (6 bases). Trimming stripped 5 bases from V and 3 bases from J, with 11 bases between. The CDR3 spans 14 residues. The germline gives CDR1 SGHTA, CDR2 FQGNSA.

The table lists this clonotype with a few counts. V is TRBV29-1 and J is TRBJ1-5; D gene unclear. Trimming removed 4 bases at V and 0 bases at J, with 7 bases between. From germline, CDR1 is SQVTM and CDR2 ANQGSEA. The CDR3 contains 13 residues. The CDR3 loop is CSVGTASNQPQHF. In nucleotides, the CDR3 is TGCAGCGTTGGAACAGCTAGCAATCAGCCCCAGCATTTT.

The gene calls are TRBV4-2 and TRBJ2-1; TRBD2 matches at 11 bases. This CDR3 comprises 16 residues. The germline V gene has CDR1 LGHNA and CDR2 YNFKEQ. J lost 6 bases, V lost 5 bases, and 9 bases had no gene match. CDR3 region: CASSSRTSGPPNEQFF. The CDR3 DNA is TGTGCCAGCAGCTCCCGGACTAGCGGGCCTCCCAATGAGCAGTTCTTC.

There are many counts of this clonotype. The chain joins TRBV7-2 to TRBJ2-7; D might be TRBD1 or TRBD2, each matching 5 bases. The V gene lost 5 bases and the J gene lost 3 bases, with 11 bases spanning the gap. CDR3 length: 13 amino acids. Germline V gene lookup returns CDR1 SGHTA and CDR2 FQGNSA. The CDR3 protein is CASSPGPSYEQYF. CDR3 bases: TGTGCCAGCAGCCCGGGACCCAGCTACGAGCAGTACTTC.

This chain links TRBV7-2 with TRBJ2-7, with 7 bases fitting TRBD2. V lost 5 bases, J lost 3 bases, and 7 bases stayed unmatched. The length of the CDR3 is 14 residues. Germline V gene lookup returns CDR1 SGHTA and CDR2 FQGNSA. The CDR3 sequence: CASSPNGGGYEQYV. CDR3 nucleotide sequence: TGTGCCAGCAGCCCCAATGGGGGGGGCTACGAGCAGTACGTC.

CDR3 residues: CASSPPDSWAGELFF. The CDR3, as DNA: TGCGCCAGCAGCCCTCCGGACAGTTGGGCCGGGGAGCTGTTTTTT. The rearrangement uses TRBV4-1 and TRBJ2-2, with D possibly matching TRBD1 (6 bases). V was cut by 4 bases and J by 6 bases, with 15 bases left in between. This CDR3 has 15 amino acids. Germline V gene lookup returns CDR1 MGHRA and CDR2 YSYEKL.

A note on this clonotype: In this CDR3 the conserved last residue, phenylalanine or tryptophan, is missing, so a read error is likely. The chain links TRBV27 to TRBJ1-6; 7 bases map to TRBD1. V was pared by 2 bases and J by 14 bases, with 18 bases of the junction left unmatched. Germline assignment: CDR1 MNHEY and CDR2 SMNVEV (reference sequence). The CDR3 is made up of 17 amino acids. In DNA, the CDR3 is TGTGCCAGCAGTTTAAGGGGACAGTTCCCGATTTATGGGGCCCTCCACCTT. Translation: CASSLRGQFPIYGALHL.

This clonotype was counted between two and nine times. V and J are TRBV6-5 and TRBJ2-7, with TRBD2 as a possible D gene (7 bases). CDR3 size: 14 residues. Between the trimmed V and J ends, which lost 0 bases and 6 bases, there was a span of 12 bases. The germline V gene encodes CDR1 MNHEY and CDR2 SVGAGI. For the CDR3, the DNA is TGTGCCAGCAGTTACTCGGCAGGGGAGGGCGAGCAGTACTTC. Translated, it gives CASSYSAGEGEQYF.

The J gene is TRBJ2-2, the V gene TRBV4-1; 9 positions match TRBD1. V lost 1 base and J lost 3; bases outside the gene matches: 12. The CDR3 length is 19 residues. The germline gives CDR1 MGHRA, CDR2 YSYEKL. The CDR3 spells CASSQAGTGSPQYTGELFF. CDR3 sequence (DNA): TGCGCCAGCAGCCAAGCCGGGACAGGGTCTCCCCAATACACCGGGGAGCTGTTTTTT.

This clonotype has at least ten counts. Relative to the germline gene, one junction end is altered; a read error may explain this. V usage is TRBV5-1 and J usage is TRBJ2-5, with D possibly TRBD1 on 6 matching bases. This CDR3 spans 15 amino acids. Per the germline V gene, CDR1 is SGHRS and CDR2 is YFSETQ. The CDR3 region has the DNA TGCGCCAGCAGCTTTTATCCGGGACACCAGGAGACCCAGTACTTC. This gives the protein CASSFYPGHQETQYF.

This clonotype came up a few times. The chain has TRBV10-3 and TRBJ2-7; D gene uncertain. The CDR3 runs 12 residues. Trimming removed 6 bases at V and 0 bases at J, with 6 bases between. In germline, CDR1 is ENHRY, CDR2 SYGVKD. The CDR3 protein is CAISASSYEQYF. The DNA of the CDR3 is TGTGCCATCAGCGCCTCCTCCTACGAGCAGTACTTC.

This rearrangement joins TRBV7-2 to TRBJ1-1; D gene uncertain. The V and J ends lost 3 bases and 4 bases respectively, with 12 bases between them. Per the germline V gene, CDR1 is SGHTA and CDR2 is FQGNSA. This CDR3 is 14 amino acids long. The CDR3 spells CASSFWVMGTEAFF. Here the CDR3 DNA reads TGTGCCAGCAGCTTTTGGGTTATGGGCACTGAAGCTTTCTTT.

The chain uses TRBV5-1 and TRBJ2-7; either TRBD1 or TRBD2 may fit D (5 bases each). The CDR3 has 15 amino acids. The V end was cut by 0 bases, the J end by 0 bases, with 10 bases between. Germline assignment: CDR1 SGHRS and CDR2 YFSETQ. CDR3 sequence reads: CASSLGPGSSYEQYF. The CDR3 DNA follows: TGCGCCAGCAGCTTGGGACCAGGGAGCTCCTACGAGCAGTACTTC.

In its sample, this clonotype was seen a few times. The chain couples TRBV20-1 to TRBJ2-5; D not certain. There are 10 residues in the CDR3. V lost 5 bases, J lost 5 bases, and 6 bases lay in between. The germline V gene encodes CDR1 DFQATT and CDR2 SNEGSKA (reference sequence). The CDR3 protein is CSAAHETQYF. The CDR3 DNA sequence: TGCAGTGCTGCCCATGAGACCCAGTACTTC.

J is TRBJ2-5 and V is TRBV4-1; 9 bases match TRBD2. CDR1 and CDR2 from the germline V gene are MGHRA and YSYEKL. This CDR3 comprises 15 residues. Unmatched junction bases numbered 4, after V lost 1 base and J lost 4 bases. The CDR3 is CASSQGPAGGETQYF. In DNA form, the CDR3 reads TGCGCCAGCAGCCAAGGGCCAGCGGGGGGAGAGACCCAGTACTTC.

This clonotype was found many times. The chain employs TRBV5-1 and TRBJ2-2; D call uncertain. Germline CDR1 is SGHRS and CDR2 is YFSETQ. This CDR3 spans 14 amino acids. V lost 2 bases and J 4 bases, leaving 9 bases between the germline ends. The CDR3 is CASSFDLTTGELFF. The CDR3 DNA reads TGCGCCAGCAGCTTCGATCTAACCACCGGGGAGCTGTTTTTT.

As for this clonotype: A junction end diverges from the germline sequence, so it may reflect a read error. The CDR3, as DNA: TGTGCTAGCAGCCCGCTTGGGACTAGCGGGGGACAAGAGACCCAGTACTTC. It codes for CASSPLGTSGGQETQYF. V is TRBV7-7 and J is TRBJ2-5, with TRBD2 identical over 14 bases. Per germline, CDR1 SSHAT and CDR2 FNYEAQ (reference sequence). This CDR3 comprises 17 residues. Combining the CDR3 with reference TRBV7-7 and TRBJ2-5 gives the whole variable domain GAGVSQSPRYKVTKRGQDVTLRCDPISSHATLYWYQQALGQGPEFLTYFNYEAQPDKSGLPSDRFSAERPEGSISTLTIQRTEQRDSAMYRCASSPLGTSGGQETQYFGPGTRLLVL.

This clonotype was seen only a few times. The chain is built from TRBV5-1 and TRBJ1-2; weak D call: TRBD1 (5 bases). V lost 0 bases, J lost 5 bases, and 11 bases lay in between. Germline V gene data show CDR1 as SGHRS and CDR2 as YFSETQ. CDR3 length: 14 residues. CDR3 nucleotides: TGCGCCAGCAGCTTGGGAGGGACTTCTTATGGCTACACCTTC. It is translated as CASSLGGTSYGYTF.

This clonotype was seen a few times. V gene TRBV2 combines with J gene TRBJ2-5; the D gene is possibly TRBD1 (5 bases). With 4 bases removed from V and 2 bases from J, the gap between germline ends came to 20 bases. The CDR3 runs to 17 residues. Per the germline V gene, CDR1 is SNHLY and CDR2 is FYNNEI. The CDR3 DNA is TGTGCCAGCAGTGGGCCCACAGAAGACAGAATTCAAGAGACCCAGTACTTC. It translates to CASSGPTEDRIQETQYF.